The clone carrying this T cell receptor beta chain was observed at least ten times. Its antigen remains unknown. Germline-derived CDR1 and CDR2 are LGHNA and YNFKEQ. V lost 3 bases and J lost 4; bases outside the gene matches: 3. The CDR3 spans 14 residues. TCRdb re-called the 5' RACE reads with MiXCR, one entry per CDR3 protein. The sample has about 240,000 distinct CDR3 sequences; 3.6% are singletons. This sample is part of a study of T cells after yellow fever vaccination. Study-wide results and limits: Most clones from primary vaccination were detected again post-booster (about 95% CD4, 70% to 90% CD8).

The clonotype was recovered from a man aged 18 to 30 who received the YFV17D yellow fever vaccine. Sequenced material: PBMCs, taken 15 days after the yellow fever booster vaccination. The V gene is TRBV4-2, the J gene TRBJ2-3; 8 nucleotides align to TRBD2. The CDR3, as DNA: TGTGCCAGCAGCCACAGCGGGGGCCCAGATACGCAGTATTTT. Encoded protein: CASSHSGGPDTQYF.